This T cell receptor (beta chain) was captured in a study of blood T cell repertoires in COVID-19 (dated by TCRdb to 2018 to 2020). Concerning the study at large: Collaborator samples came from the United States, Italy and Spain and covered acute and convalescent phases of COVID-19. The repertoires were made available in a free public database intended to serve as a resource for research on the immune response to SARS-CoV-2. The prospective study material was composed of cDNA or gDNA derived from T cells, B-cell-depleted T cells, or PBMCs. The samples were drawn from two sources: the first 160 participants of the ongoing ImmuneRACE study, and about 1,300 subjects contributed by 6 global collaborators. Nearly every sample came with metadata listing a de-identified subject ID, COVID-19 status, age in years and sex. Subjects who had been exposed to COVID-19, were actively infected with it, or had recovered from it provided the deeply sampled blood TCRbeta repertoires that made up the dataset. Where HLA class I and class II types were available, the types were taken from metadata supplied by the sample provider, not from assay-based typing.

A note on this clone: The antigen it binds to is not known. It has no much larger one-base neighbor in the sample; base qualities were not kept.

General findings and caveats noted by the study authors: The quantity of clinical and demographic metadata differed by source and by participant and was supplied without curation.

Participants in the prospective study were aged about 18 to 95 years, lived in 24 United States geographic areas, and enrolled through a virtual design. In the prospective study, cohorts were assigned on the basis of participant-reported clinical history obtained from a screening survey and a study questionnaire. Exposed participants had been in contact, within 2 weeks of entering the study, with a person who had a PCR-confirmed or clinician-diagnosed case of COVID-19. Each participant in the prospective study had whole blood, serum and a nasopharyngeal or oropharyngeal swab collected by mobile phlebotomists. Prospective study participants could optionally give additional blood draws and questionnaires over a roughly two-month period. Blood samples from the prospective study were shipped frozen or at room temperature prior to DNA extraction. Taken from cysteine to phenylalanine, the CDR3 has 15 residues. Only CDR3 DNA remains: 45 bases, in frame from the first base. A distance of 11 bases separates the germline ends of V and J, which lose 0 bases and 2 bases respectively. Reading the germline V gene (reference sequence) gives CDR1 LGHDT and CDR2 YNNKEL.

The immunoSEQ Assay, a bias-controlled multiplex PCR, was used to amplify TCRbeta CDR3 regions from genomic DNA. Processing in the source paper ran as follows. Nucleated cell counts per sample were estimated from amplification of reference gene primers within the assay. To quantify the absolute abundance of each unique TCRbeta CDR3 rearrangement, sequence reads were collapsed and filtered. For each sample, productive Simpson clonality was calculated as the square root of Simpson's diversity index over productive rearrangements. TCRdb mirrors the immuneACCESS table, restricted to in-frame sequences. Some clones are absent from its copies; in checked studies, under half trace to an unresolved V gene, and the reason for the others is unknown. V and J calls and clone size are those listed in that table; D and trimming were worked out from the DNA. This sample comprises about 280,000 clones, roughly 80% of them detected only once. Over 4% of the sample is taken by the ten largest.

The sequenced sample consisted of PBMCs or T cells enriched from blood (not recorded which). The rearrangement combines TRBV3-1 (or the pseudogene TRBV3-2) with TRBJ2-7; 5 matching bases give a weak D call of TRBD2. The receptor was isolated from a man aged 35 to 55 who had been exposed to COVID-19. The sequence in DNA is TGTGCCAGCAGCCAAGATCTAGCTAAAACCTACGAGCAGTACTTC. Its product reads: CASSQDLAKTYEQYF.